This T cell receptor (beta chain) was identified during a study of cytomegalovirus exposure and HLA in healthy donors. The CDR3 is 14 amino acids. Trimming removed 4 bases from V and 0 bases from J, with 8 bases in between. Germline lookup yields CDR1 SGHNT and CDR2 YYREEE (reference sequence). Sequencing used immunoSEQ multiplex PCR; TCRdb keeps in-frame clones, though not all of them. The sample contains 100,000 to 150,000 clones, more than 70% of which appear only once. The donors were members of the validation cohort comprising approximately 120 subjects, separate from the roughly 730-subject first cohort. As concerns this clone: The antigen is undetermined. Other nucleotide sequences in the sample specify the same CDR3.

Study-wide findings and caveats: The study designated roughly 160 TCR beta chains cytomegalovirus-associated.

This TCR was recovered from a man between 25 and 39 years old in good health and CMV-seronegative. The sequenced material came from PBMCs. V usage is TRBV5-4 and J usage is TRBJ1-3, with a possible D match to TRBD1 (5 bases). Here the CDR3 DNA reads TGTGCCAGCAGCCTCGACAGCTCTGGAAACACCATATATTTT. Its translation is CASSLDSSGNTIYF.